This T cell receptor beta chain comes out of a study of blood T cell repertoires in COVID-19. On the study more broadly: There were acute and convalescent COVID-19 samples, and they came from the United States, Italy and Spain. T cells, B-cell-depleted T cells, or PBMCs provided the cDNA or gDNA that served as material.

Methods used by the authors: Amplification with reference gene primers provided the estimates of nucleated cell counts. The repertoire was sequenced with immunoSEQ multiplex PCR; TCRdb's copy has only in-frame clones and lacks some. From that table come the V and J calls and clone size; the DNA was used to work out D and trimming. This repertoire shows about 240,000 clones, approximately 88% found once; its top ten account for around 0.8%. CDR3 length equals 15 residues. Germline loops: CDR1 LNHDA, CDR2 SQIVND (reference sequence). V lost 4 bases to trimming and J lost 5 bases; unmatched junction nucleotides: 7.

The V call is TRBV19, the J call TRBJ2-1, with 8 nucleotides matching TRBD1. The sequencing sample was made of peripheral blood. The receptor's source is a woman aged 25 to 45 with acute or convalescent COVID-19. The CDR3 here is CASSSRQGLNNEQFF. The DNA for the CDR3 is TGTGCCAGTAGTAGCCGACAGGGGCTGAACAATGAGCAGTTCTTC.